This entry describes one TCR beta chain. TCRalpha and TCRbeta libraries were amplified separately by semi-nested PCR with TRAC or TRBC reverse primers. TCRdb re-called the 5' RACE reads through MiXCR, storing one row per CDR3 protein. The data contain thousands of distinct CDR3 sequences, about 16% of them singletons. This sample is part of a study of T cells generated in artificial thymic organoids. The CDR3 extends over 16 amino acids. With 0 bases clipped from V and 7 bases from J, the junction kept 9 bases outside the gene matches. The germline V gene encodes CDR1 SGHRS and CDR2 YFSETQ. The specimen was naive CD8+ T cells from the thymus. This sample's subset: CD3+TCRalphabeta+CD8SP T cells; for blood, CD45RO-CCR7+ naive CD8+ T cells. This sequence joins TRBV5-1 and TRBJ1-3, with 8 bases aligning to TRBD1. This TCR was sampled from a human donor who gave cord blood stem cells for thymic organoid culture, a cardiac surgery patient who gave postnatal thymus, or a blood donor (not recorded which). CDR3 coding DNA: TGCGCCAGCAGCTTGGATCGCCAGGGGGCATTGAACACCATATATTTT. Amino acids: CASSLDRQGALNTIYF.